This T cell receptor (beta chain) derives from a study of blood T cell repertoires in COVID-19. About the research overall: Material from acute and convalescent COVID-19 was sourced from the United States, Italy and Spain. Nucleic acid was either cDNA or gDNA, and it came from T cells, B-cell-depleted T cells, or PBMCs.

V trimming: 3 bases; J trimming: 5 bases; junction bases outside the gene matches: 11. The CDR3 has 16 residues. Germline CDR1 and CDR2: GTSNPN and SVGIG (reference sequence). Recruitment covered some 25 US areas and drew participants whose ages spanned about 18 to 95 years. Here immunoSEQ multiplex PCR was the method, and the copy in TCRdb shows in-frame clones only, minus some. The table has approximately 330,000 clones, 89% seen once. Sequenced: PBMCs or T cells enriched from blood (not recorded which). The chain carries TRBV30 and TRBJ2-7, with 12 bases that match TRBD1. This TCR came from a woman in her thirties who had recovered from COVID-19. The chain's CDR3 is CAWRAGTGGIIDEQYF. The CDR3 coding sequence is TGTGCCTGGAGAGCCGGGACAGGGGGCATAATCGACGAGCAGTACTTC.